The rows below give T cell receptor beta chains drawn from one sample of a study of blood T cell repertoires in COVID-19. The repertoire was sequenced with immunoSEQ multiplex PCR; TCRdb's copy has only in-frame clones and lacks some. The sample carries a few hundred thousand clones, 88% recorded once. The sample taken for sequencing was PBMCs or T cells enriched from blood (not recorded which). Receptor source: a woman aged 55-75 years who had recovered from COVID-19. The CDR3 runs from the conserved cysteine through the conserved F or W. Each record gives: D gene, V gene, clone size, J gene, CDR3 DNA, CDR3 protein. A D gene is named only where the DNA matches it firmly. Clone size is shown for a subset of rows, as once, few, many or a class of expanded clone.

TRBD2,TRBV5-1,-,TRBJ2-1,TGCGCCAGCAGCTTGGAGGAGCGGGAGTACAATGAGCAGTTCTTC,CASSLEEREYNEQFF
-,TRBV7-9,-,TRBJ2-7,TGTGCCAGCAGCTCTACGGCGCGAGGCGAGCAGTACTTC,CASSSTARGEQYF
-,TRBV3-1/TRBV3-2,-,TRBJ2-7,TGTGCCAGCGGGGGCCCCCCCACCAGGAGCTCCTACGAGCAGTACTTC,CASGGPPTRSSYEQYF
TRBD1,TRBV27,-,TRBJ1-6,TGTGCCAGCAGTTTGCTACCGGGACAGGGGGGCTCCTATAATTCACCCCTCCACTTT,CASSLLPGQGGSYNSPLHF
-,TRBV5-6,once,TRBJ2-2,TGTGCCAGCAGCTCCTTTGGAGTGACGGTGGCCGGGGAGCTGTTTTTT,CASSSFGVTVAGELFF
-,TRBV11-3,-,TRBJ1-3,TGTGCCAGCAGCTTAGCGGCCCCCGGGGGAAACACCATATATTTT,CASSLAAPGGNTIYF
-,TRBV7-2,-,TRBJ2-2,TGTGCCAGCAGCCAAATGGGGGGCGGGGAGCTGTTTTTT,CASSQMGGGELFF
TRBD2,TRBV15,-,TRBJ2-5,TGTGCCACCAGCAGAGATGGCGGGGGACCCGAAGAGACCCAGTACTTC,CATSRDGGGPEETQYF
-,TRBV11-3,-,TRBJ2-1,TGTGCCAGCAGCCTCCTTCTCCTTAATGAGCAGTTCTTC,CASSLLLLNEQFF
-,TRBV7-8,-,TRBJ1-2,TGTGCCAGCAGCCCAGGACAGCTCAATACTAACTATGGCTACACCTTC,CASSPGQLNTNYGYTF
-,TRBV11-3,-,TRBJ1-3,TGTGCCAGCGAGGACTTGAGAAACACCATATATTTT,CASEDLRNTIYF
TRBD1,TRBV10-3,few,TRBJ1-4,TGTGCCATCAGCCCAGGGGGGTTTGTTGAAAAACTGTTTTTT,CAISPGGFVEKLFF
-,TRBV19,-,TRBJ1-2,TGTGCCAGTAGTTTTTCTACAGGAGGGGGCTACACCTTC,CASSFSTGGGYTF
-,TRBV19,-,TRBJ1-1,TGTGCCAGCGTGAGGGGGACCGAAGCTTTCTTT,CASVRGTEAFF
TRBD1,TRBV30,-,TRBJ2-3,TGTGCCTGGAGTTGGGACAGGGGGACAGATACGCAGTATTTT,CAWSWDRGTDTQYF
TRBD1,TRBV29-1,-,TRBJ2-1,TGCAGCACCCAAGGGGGCTTCTTTCCCGAGCAGTTCTTC,CSTQGGFFPEQFF
TRBD2,TRBV6-4,-,TRBJ2-5,TGTGCCAGCAGTGTGCCGTCCTTTTACATGACTAGCGGGGGTGAAGAGACCCAGTACTTC,CASSVPSFYMTSGGEETQYF
-,TRBV5-1,-,TRBJ1-6,TGCGCCAGCAGCCGGAAGGACAGTTATAATTCACCCCTCCACTTT,CASSRKDSYNSPLHF
-,TRBV2,-,TRBJ1-5,TGTGCCAGCTCCTTGGGGGGGAGCAATCAGCCCCAGCATTTT,CASSLGGSNQPQHF
TRBD2,TRBV12-3/TRBV12-4,-,TRBJ2-1,TGTGCCAGCAGTTTCGCTAGCGGAGTTGAGCAGTTCTTC,CASSFASGVEQFF
-,TRBV27,-,TRBJ1-1,TGTGCCAGCAGTTTATCTAGGGCGAGGGTGGCTGAAGCTTTCTTT,CASSLSRARVAEAFF
-,TRBV30,-,TRBJ2-1,TGTGCCTGGAGCCCATACAATGAGCAGTTCTTC,CAWSPYNEQFF
TRBD2,TRBV15,-,TRBJ2-1,TGTGCCACCAGCAGGGGGGGACTAGCGGGGGCCTTAGAGCAGTTCTTC,CATSRGGLAGALEQFF
-,TRBV12-5,-,TRBJ2-2,TGTGCTAGTGGTTTGACGGGAGCCGGGGAGCTGTTTTTT,CASGLTGAGELFF
-,TRBV16,-,TRBJ2-6,TGTGCCAGCAGCGCACAGTGGTCTGGGGCCAACGTCCTGACTTTC,CASSAQWSGANVLTF
TRBD1,TRBV29-1,-,TRBJ2-1,TGCAGCGCTTCAGGGGGTTGGACCTACAATGAGCAGTTCTTC,CSASGGWTYNEQFF
-,TRBV27,-,TRBJ1-6,TGTGCCAGCATGGCCCCAATCTATAATTCACCCCTCCACTTT,CASMAPIYNSPLHF
TRBD2,TRBV4-1,-,TRBJ2-5,TGCGCCAGCAGCCAAGTATTAGCGGGGGGGCGTGAGACCCAGTACTTC,CASSQVLAGGRETQYF